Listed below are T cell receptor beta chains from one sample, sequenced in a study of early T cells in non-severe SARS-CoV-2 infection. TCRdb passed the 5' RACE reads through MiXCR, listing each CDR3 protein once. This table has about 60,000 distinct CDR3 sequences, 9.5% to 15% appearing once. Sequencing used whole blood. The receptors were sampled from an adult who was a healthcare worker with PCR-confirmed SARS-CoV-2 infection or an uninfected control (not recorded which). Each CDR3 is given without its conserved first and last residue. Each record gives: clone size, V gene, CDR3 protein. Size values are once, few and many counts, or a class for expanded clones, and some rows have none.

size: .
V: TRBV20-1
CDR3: SAIAAGKNIQH

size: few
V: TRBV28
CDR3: ASSGTSSLSSGANVLT

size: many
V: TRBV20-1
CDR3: SARDLGAGLAAYEQY

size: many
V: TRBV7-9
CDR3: ASSLGTRGVSPLH

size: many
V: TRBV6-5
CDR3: ASSFKGGQY

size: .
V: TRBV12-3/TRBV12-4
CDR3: ASRSSGRIYNEQF

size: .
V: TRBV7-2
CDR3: ASSLAFGGSTDTQY

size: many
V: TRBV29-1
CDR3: SVVFSLGGYT

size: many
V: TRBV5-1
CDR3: ASSLVPGQNVLT

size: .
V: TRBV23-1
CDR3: ASSQGQAGTGPHEQY

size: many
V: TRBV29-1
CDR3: SADYNEQF

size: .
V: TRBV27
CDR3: ASSQVGLAGLNEQF

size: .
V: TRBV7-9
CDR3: ASPPGEEGTHNEQF

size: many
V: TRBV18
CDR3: ASSPKDQQF

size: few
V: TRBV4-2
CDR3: ASSTKWGLNTDTQY

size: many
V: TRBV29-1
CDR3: SVEPNVGTQY

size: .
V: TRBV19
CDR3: ASRDSLETEAF

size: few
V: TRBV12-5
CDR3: ASGLVPLGLAGGPSYNEQF

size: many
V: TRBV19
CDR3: ASTALAGKSYNEQF

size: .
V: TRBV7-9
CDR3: ASSWTGNTGELF

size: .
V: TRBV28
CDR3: ASSPQGRKNYGYT

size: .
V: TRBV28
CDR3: ASSSSMGKLF

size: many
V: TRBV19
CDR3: ASTLGGAGQPQH

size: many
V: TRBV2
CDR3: ASRLRGEVGGQY

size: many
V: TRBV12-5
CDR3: ASGLVLGPNTGELF

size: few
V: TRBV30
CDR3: AWRDGLDRGPKNIQY

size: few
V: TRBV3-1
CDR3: ASSRPTSGINEQF

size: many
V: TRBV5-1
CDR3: ASSLAGGSYEQY

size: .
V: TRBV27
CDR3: ASSLVPAYEQY

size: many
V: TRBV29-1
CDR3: SVSSVSSYEQY

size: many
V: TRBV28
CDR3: ASSTGGFSYEQY

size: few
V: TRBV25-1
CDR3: ASSEFPEETQY

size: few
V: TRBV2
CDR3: ASRTSSGSETQY

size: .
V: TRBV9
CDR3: ASSSRQRDYGAEAF

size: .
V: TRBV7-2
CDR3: ASSSSGHEGEQY

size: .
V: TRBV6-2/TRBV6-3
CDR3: ASSWGPPPGNEQY

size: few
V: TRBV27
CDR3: ASSFTGGYEQY

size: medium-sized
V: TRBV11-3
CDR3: ASSRSTGGTDTQY

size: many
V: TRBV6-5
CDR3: ASRPYVSGEQF

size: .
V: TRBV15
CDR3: ATGDSSYNSPLH

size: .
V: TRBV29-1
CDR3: SVDGLAGKVYEQY

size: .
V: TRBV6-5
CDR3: ASSYPSGTASYEQY

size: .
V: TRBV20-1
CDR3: SASEVAVEADTQY

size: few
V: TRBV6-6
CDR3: ASTPGGGYT

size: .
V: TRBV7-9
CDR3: ASSSTGDSNSYEQY

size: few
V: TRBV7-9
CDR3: ASSTQAGTGDGYT

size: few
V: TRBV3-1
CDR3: ASRTGYSETQY

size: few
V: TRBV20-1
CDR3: SAREQKYTDTQY

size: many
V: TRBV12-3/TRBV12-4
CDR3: ASTGPGELF

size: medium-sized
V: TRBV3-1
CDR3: ASSRTSGSYEQY

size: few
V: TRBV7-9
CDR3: ASSFTGTEAF

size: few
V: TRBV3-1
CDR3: ASSRGSEQF